A selection of T cell receptor beta chains follows, all from one sample in a study of T cell changes during pregnancy in multiple sclerosis. The method was immunoSEQ multiplex PCR; TCRdb's version includes in-frame clones alone and lacks a portion of them. The sample records 35,000 to 50,000 clones, about nine tenths being singletons. The specimen comprised CD4+ T cells from peripheral blood mononuclear cells, sampled after pregnancy. The receptors were sampled from a female donor with multiple sclerosis, enrolled in a pregnancy study. Both conserved end residues are part of each CDR3. The D gene is left open where the match is weak. The size of a clone is reported for some rows only, either as once, few or many, or as a class for expanded clones.

v_gene,len,abundance,d_gene,j_gene,CDR3aa,CDR3nt
TRBV7-2,17,-,TRBD2,TRBJ2-7,CASSHRPGLAVSYEQYF,TGTGCCAGCAGCCATCGGCCGGGACTAGCGGTATCCTACGAGCAGTACTTC
TRBV5-4,15,-,TRBD1,TRBJ1-1,CASSSSDRGSPEAFF,TGTGCCAGCAGCTCCTCGGACAGGGGAAGTCCTGAAGCTTTCTTT
TRBV5-5,14,-,TRBD1,TRBJ1-1,CASSVDRGNTEAFF,TGTGCCAGCAGCGTTGACAGGGGGAACACTGAAGCTTTCTTT
TRBV9,18,once,TRBD2,TRBJ2-3,CASSVGAGGSLLTDTQYF,TGTGCCAGCAGCGTAGGGGCGGGAGGGTCTCTACTCACAGATACGCAGTATTTT
TRBV15,12,once,-,TRBJ1-1,CATSRGETEAFF,TGTGCCACCAGCAGAGGCGAAACTGAAGCTTTCTTT
TRBV6-1,14,few,-,TRBJ1-5,CASSDLIVAWSQHF,TGTGCCAGCAGTGATTTGATTGTAGCTTGGTCCCAGCATTTT
TRBV10-1,15,-,TRBD1,TRBJ1-1,CASSAGTGGNTEAFF,TGCGCCAGCAGCGCCGGGACAGGGGGGAACACTGAAGCTTTCTTT
TRBV29-1,13,-,-,TRBJ2-3,CSVDSSSTDTQYF,TGCAGCGTTGACAGTTCTAGCACAGATACGCAGTATTTT
TRBV21-1,16,-,-,TRBJ1-1,CASSPHRGRGKTEAFF,TGTGCCAGCAGTCCCCACAGGGGAAGAGGAAAGACTGAAGCTTTCTTT
TRBV4-3,16,-,-,TRBJ1-4,CASSQERSATNEKLFF,TGCGCCAGCAGCCAAGAGCGAAGTGCAACTAATGAAAAACTGTTTTTT
TRBV7-9,16,-,TRBD1,TRBJ1-1,CASSLTAGGFPTEAFF,TGTGCCAGCAGCTTAACGGCAGGGGGCTTTCCCACTGAAGCTTTCTTT
TRBV5-5,13,-,-,TRBJ2-3,CASSLGLGDTQYF,TGTGCCAGCAGCTTGGGACTAGGTGATACGCAGTATTTT
TRBV30,12,-,-,TRBJ2-5,CAWDTGTETQYF,TGTGCCTGGGACACAGGGACAGAGACCCAGTACTTC
TRBV30,17,once,TRBD2,TRBJ2-3,CAWSASRTSGSTDTQYF,TGTGCCTGGAGTGCGTCCCGGACTAGCGGAAGCACAGATACGCAGTATTTT
TRBV7-2,15,-,-,TRBJ2-5,CASSSKTARQETQYF,TGTGCCAGCAGCTCAAAGACAGCACGACAAGAGACCCAGTACTTC
TRBV6-1,13,-,TRBD1,TRBJ2-3,CASSEDLDRTQYF,TGTGCCAGCAGTGAAGACTTGGACAGGACGCAGTATTTT
TRBV7-9,15,-,-,TRBJ1-6,CASSLQGGANSPLHF,TGTGCCAGCAGCTTACAGGGAGGGGCGAATTCACCCCTCCACTTT
TRBV30,13,-,TRBD1,TRBJ2-7,CAWKRTGTYEQYF,TGTGCCTGGAAAAGGACAGGGACCTACGAGCAGTACTTC
TRBV11-2,15,-,-,TRBJ1-2,CASSSRPGGNYGYTF,TGTGCCAGCAGCTCCCGCCCGGGGGGCAACTATGGCTACACCTTC
TRBV2,15,-,TRBD1,TRBJ2-2,CASSRDRGRSGELFF,TGTGCCAGCAGCCGGGACAGGGGGAGATCCGGGGAGCTGTTTTTT
TRBV5-4,16,-,TRBD1,TRBJ1-2,CASSPGQGGISYGYTF,TGTGCCAGCAGCCCGGGACAGGGGGGGATCTCCTATGGCTACACCTTC
TRBV5-6,14,-,TRBD1,TRBJ1-5,CASSLVGTGGAWHF,TGTGCCAGCAGCTTGGTAGGGACAGGGGGCGCGTGGCATTTT
TRBV30,17,-,TRBD2,TRBJ2-1,CAWSEWTSGDLYNEQFF,TGTGCCTGGAGCGAGTGGACTAGCGGAGATTTATACAATGAGCAGTTCTTC
TRBV28,15,-,TRBD1,TRBJ1-1,CASNQGGQGGTEAFF,TGTGCCAGCAACCAAGGTGGACAGGGTGGCACTGAAGCTTTCTTT
TRBV5-1,17,-,TRBD2,TRBJ2-3,CASSSSRLAGEEDTQYF,TGCGCCAGCAGCTCAAGCCGACTAGCGGGAGAAGAAGATACGCAGTATTTT
TRBV7-2,15,-,TRBD1,TRBJ2-2,CASRAGTVYTGELFF,TGTGCCAGCAGGGCCGGGACAGTCTACACCGGGGAGCTGTTTTTT
TRBV6-1,11,-,-,TRBJ2-7,CASSENLEQYF,TGTGCCAGCAGTGAAAATCTAGAGCAGTACTTC
TRBV4-3,15,-,-,TRBJ1-1,CASSQDGRGSTEAFF,TGCGCCAGCAGCCAAGACGGTCGGGGGTCCACTGAAGCTTTCTTT
TRBV27,14,once,-,TRBJ2-5,CASSRTPGGETQYF,TGTGCCAGCAGCCGGACCCCAGGAGGAGAGACCCAGTACTTC
TRBV5-1,14,-,-,TRBJ2-3,CASSLGGFTDTQYF,TGCGCCAGCAGCTTAGGGGGATTCACAGATACGCAGTATTTT
TRBV5-1,16,-,TRBD2,TRBJ2-1,CASSPSGASSYNEQFF,TGCGCCAGCAGCCCGAGCGGGGCGAGCTCCTACAATGAGCAGTTCTTC
TRBV7-9,14,once,-,TRBJ1-4,CASSPDGTHEKLFF,TGTGCCAGCAGCCCAGACGGGACTCATGAAAAACTGTTTTTT
TRBV7-9,16,-,-,TRBJ1-2,CASRGRLNLANYGYTF,TGTGCCAGCAGGGGCCGCCTCAACTTAGCTAACTATGGCTACACCTTC
TRBV5-1,14,-,TRBD1,TRBJ2-1,CASTPRTGEDEQFF,TGCGCCAGCACGCCGAGGACAGGGGAAGATGAGCAGTTCTTC
TRBV5-4,15,-,-,TRBJ2-6,CASSLGGTGANVLTF,TGTGCCAGCAGCTTGGGAGGTACTGGGGCCAACGTCCTGACTTTC
TRBV28,15,-,-,TRBJ1-1,CASRQSDPGSTEAFF,TGTGCCAGCAGGCAATCAGATCCAGGGTCCACTGAAGCTTTCTTT
TRBV7-9,12,-,-,TRBJ1-1,CASRIPQGSAFF,TGTGCCAGCAGGATACCCCAGGGTTCAGCTTTCTTT
TRBV12-5,14,once,TRBD2,TRBJ2-3,CASGTGTTTDTQYF,TGTGCTAGTGGAACCGGGACTACCACAGATACGCAGTATTTT
TRBV19,13,-,TRBD2,TRBJ2-7,CASSREGSYEQYF,TGTGCCAGTAGTAGGGAGGGTTCCTACGAGCAGTACTTC
TRBV30,12,-,-,TRBJ1-1,CAWSQENTEAFF,TGTGCCTGGAGCCAGGAAAACACTGAAGCTTTCTTT
TRBV5-1,12,-,-,TRBJ2-7,CASSAGSYEQYF,TGCGCCAGCAGCGCGGGGTCCTACGAGCAGTACTTC
TRBV28,16,-,TRBD2,TRBJ2-1,CASSFGGLANYNEQFF,TGTGCCAGCAGTTTCGGGGGACTAGCGAATTACAATGAGCAGTTCTTC
TRBV5-5,18,-,TRBD1,TRBJ2-3,CASSPDWTGQPSTDTQYF,TGTGCCAGCAGCCCCGACTGGACAGGGCAACCTAGCACAGATACGCAGTATTTT
TRBV19,16,-,TRBD1,TRBJ1-1,CASRKWTGPQNTEAFF,TGTGCCAGTAGGAAATGGACAGGTCCCCAGAACACTGAAGCTTTCTTT
TRBV10-2,14,-,-,TRBJ2-7,CASSVSSGSGEQYF,TGCGCCAGCAGTGTTTCAAGCGGCTCAGGAGAGCAGTACTTC
TRBV6-5,16,-,TRBD2,TRBJ2-3,CASSSFGGEREDTQYF,TGTGCCAGCAGTTCGTTCGGAGGAGAGCGGGAAGATACGCAGTATTTT